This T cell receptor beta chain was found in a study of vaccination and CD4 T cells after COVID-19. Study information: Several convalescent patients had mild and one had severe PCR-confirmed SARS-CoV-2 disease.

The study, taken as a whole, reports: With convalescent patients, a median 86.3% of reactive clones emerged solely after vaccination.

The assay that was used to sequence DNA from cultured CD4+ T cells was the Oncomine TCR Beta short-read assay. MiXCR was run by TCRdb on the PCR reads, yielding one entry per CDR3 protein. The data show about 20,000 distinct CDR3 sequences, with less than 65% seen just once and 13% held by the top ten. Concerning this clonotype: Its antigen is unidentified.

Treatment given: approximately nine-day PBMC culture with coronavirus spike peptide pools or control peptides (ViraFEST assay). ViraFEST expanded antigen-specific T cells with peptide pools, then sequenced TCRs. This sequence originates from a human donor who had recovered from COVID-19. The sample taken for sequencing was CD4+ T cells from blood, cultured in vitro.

CDR3 sequence: CACLRAANYGYTF. In DNA form, the CDR3 reads TGTGCCTGCCTTAGGGCAGCAAACTATGGCTACACCTTC. This chain uses TRBV30 with TRBJ1-2; D unclear. This CDR3 comprises 13 residues. V lost 6 bases and J 2 bases, leaving 13 bases between the germline ends. Germline V gene sequence: CDR1 GTSNPN, CDR2 SVGIG (reference sequence).